This record concerns one T cell receptor beta chain sequence. These data originate in a study of blood T cell repertoires in COVID-19. Study summary: Acute and convalescent COVID-19 specimens originated in the United States, Italy and Spain. From T cells, B-cell-depleted T cells, or PBMCs came the material, which was cDNA or gDNA.

Authors' analysis steps: By means of reference gene primer amplification, nucleated cell counts were estimated. Clones were read by immunoSEQ multiplex PCR, and TCRdb kept only the in-frame ones, dropping some. V and J calls and clone size are those listed in that table; D and trimming were worked out from the DNA. The data show approximately 410,000 clones, with roughly 85% seen just once and roughly 1.4% held by the top ten. Trimming left V 3 bases short and J 6 bases short, with 11 bases between. CDR3 length: 13 residues. From germline, CDR1 is MNHEY and CDR2 SMNVEV (reference sequence). What was sequenced was peripheral blood. The chain is built from TRBV27 and TRBJ1-1, with D possibly matching TRBD1 (5 bases). The receptor was isolated from a woman aged 25 to 39 with active or convalescent COVID-19. In DNA, the CDR3 is TGTGCCAGCAGTTTGGGCGGGGGTCCTGAAGCTTTCTTT. Residues: CASSLGGGPEAFF.